The 10 T cell receptor beta chains reported below all come from one sample, sequenced in a study of blood T cell repertoires in COVID-19. TCRdb's table, derived via immunoSEQ multiplex PCR, lists solely in-frame clones and lacks some. This sample has some 200,000 clones, with around 84% found just once. Sequencing used peripheral blood. These receptors were taken from a woman aged 55 to 70 who had recovered from COVID-19.

The V and J genes are TRBV7-9 and TRBJ1-6; 8 bases agree with TRBD1. Per the germline V gene, CDR1 is SEHNR and CDR2 is FQNEAQ (reference sequence). CDR3 length: 15 residues. Trimming took 4 bases from V and 2 from J; bases not matched to a gene: 1. The CDR3, as DNA: TGTGCCAGCAGCTCCAGGGGGCCCTATAATTCACCCCTCCACTTT. As protein: CASSSRGPYNSPLHF.

V gene TRBV19 combines with J gene TRBJ2-5; TRBD1 is a possible D gene (6 bases). The CDR3 length is 12 residues. The V gene's germline CDR1 is LNHDA and CDR2 SQIVND (reference sequence). The V and J ends lost 8 bases and 2 bases respectively, with 9 bases between them. This CDR3 reads CASAQGQETQYF. CDR3 in DNA: TGTGCCAGTGCACAGGGTCAAGAGACCCAGTACTTC.

The chain links TRBV7-9 to TRBJ2-1, with TRBD1 identical over 10 bases. Trimming at V came to 6 bases and at J to 4 bases, leaving 6 bases not matched to a gene. This CDR3 is 15 amino acids long. In germline, CDR1 is SEHNR, CDR2 FQNEAQ (reference sequence). The CDR3 protein is CASRSGTGDYNEQFF. CDR3 nucleotide sequence: TGTGCCAGCAGGTCCGGGACAGGGGATTACAATGAGCAGTTCTTC.

The chain carries TRBV6-6 and TRBJ1-3, with D maybe TRBD1 (6 bases). The CDR3 sequence is 15 residues long. The germline V gene encodes CDR1 MNHNY and CDR2 SVGAGI (reference sequence). Trimming took 2 bases from V and 0 from J, leaving 8 bases between them. CDR3 sequence reads: CASSYRGSSGNTIYF. DNA of the CDR3: TGTGCCAGCAGTTACAGGGGGAGCTCTGGAAACACCATATATTTT.

V is TRBV7-2 and J is TRBJ2-7, with D unclear. The CDR3 is 12 residues long. Germline assignment: CDR1 SGHTA and CDR2 FQGNSA. Trimming pared 3 bases from V and 1 base from J, leaving 4 bases between. CDR3 sequence: CASSFISYEQYF. CDR3 nucleotides: TGTGCCAGCAGCTTCATTTCCTACGAGCAGTACTTC.

The rearrangement uses TRBV11-2 and TRBJ1-4; D is unresolved. The V gene lost 5 bases and the J gene lost 0 bases, with 13 bases spanning the gap. This CDR3 is built from 16 residues. The V gene's germline CDR1 is SGHAT and CDR2 FQNNGV. The CDR3 DNA reads as TGTGCCAGCAGCGCACGCAGAGGAGCAACTAATGAAAAACTGTTTTTT. Its translation: CASSARRGATNEKLFF.

This clone was detected only once. J is TRBJ1-1 and V is TRBV7-2, with no clear D. This CDR3 is built from 13 residues. V gave up 5 bases and J gave up 0 bases, with 7 bases separating them. Germline CDR1 reads SGHTA; CDR2 reads FQGNSA. As DNA, the CDR3 is TGTGCCAGCAGCCCGAGGGTGAACACTGAAGCTTTCTTT. It encodes CASSPRVNTEAFF.

This clone is a singleton in its sample. This rearrangement joins TRBV30 to TRBJ2-4; possible D gene TRBD2, 6 bases. Germline CDR1 and CDR2: GTSNPN and SVGIG (reference sequence). V lost 7 bases and J lost 0, with 19 bases in between. This CDR3 is 16 amino acids long. CDR3 sequence: CASRRGSPLAKNIQYF. The CDR3 DNA sequence: TGTGCCTCGAGGCGGGGCTCCCCTCTAGCCAAAAACATTCAGTACTTC.

The CDR3 spells CASSPAWGGNQPQHF. CDR3 in DNA: TGTGCCAGCAGCCCGGCGTGGGGGGGAAATCAGCCCCAGCATTTT. The gene calls are TRBV6-5 and TRBJ1-5; tentatively, D is TRBD1 (5 bases). CDR1 and CDR2 (germline): MNHEY, SVGAGI. Between the trimmed V and J ends, which lost 6 bases and 4 bases, there was a span of 16 bases. The CDR3 extends over 15 amino acids.

The genes are TRBV7-6 and TRBJ2-1, with D tentatively TRBD2 (6 bases). The CDR3 spans 16 residues. Looked up from germline, CDR1 is SGHVS and CDR2 is FNYEAQ. V dropped 0 bases and J dropped 8 bases, with 17 bases sitting between them. The CDR3 loop is CASSLAGGGLVDEQFF. The DNA of the CDR3 is TGTGCCAGCAGCTTAGCTGGCGGAGGGTTGGTTGATGAGCAGTTCTTC.